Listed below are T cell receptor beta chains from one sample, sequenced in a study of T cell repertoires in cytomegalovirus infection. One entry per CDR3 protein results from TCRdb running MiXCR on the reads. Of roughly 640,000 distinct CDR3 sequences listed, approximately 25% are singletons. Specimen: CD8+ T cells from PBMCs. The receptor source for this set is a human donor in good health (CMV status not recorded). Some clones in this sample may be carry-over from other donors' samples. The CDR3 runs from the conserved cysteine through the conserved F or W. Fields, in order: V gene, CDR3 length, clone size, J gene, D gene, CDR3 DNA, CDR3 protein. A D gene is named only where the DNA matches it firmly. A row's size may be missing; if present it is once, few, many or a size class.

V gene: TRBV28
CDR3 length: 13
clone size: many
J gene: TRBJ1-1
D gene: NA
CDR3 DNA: TGTGCCAGCAGTTTACACGAGAACACTGAAGCTTTCTTT
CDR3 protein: CASSLHENTEAFF

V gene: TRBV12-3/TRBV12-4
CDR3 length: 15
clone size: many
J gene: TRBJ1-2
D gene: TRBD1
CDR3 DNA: TGTGCCAGCAGTACCAAGGACAGGGGTGACTATGGCTACACCTTC
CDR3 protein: CASSTKDRGDYGYTF

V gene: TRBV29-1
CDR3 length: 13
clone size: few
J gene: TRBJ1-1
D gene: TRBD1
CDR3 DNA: TGCAGTCATCATCAGACAGGGAACCCTGAAGCTTTCTTT
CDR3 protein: CSHHQTGNPEAFF

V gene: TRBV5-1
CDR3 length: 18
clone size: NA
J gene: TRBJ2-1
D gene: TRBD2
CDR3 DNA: TGCGCCAGCAGCTTGAGTCTAGCGGGCGGAAACTCTATCGGTGAGCAGTTCTTC
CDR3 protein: CASSLSLAGGNSIGEQFF

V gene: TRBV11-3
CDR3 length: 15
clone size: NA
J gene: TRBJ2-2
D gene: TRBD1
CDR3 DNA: TGTGCCAGCAGCTCCAGGGGGTCGAACACCGGGGAGCTGTTTTTT
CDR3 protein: CASSSRGSNTGELFF

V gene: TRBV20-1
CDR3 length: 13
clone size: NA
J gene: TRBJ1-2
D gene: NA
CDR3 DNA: TGCAGTGCTGGGGGTACGGATGGCTATGGCTACACCTTC
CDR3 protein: CSAGGTDGYGYTF

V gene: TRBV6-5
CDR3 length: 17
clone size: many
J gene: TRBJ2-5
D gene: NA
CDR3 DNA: TGTGCCAGCAGTTACTCGACCTACGCGCCGGGCCAAGAGACCCAGTACTTC
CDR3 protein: CASSYSTYAPGQETQYF

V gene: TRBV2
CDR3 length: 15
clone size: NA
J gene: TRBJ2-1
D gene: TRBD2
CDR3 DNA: TGTGCCAGCAGTGAAGGTCAGCTAGCGGTCTATGAGCAGTTCTTC
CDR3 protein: CASSEGQLAVYEQFF

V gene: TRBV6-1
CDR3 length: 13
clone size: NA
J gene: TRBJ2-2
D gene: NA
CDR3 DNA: TGTGCCAGCAGTCACGCCCTGGGCGGGGAGCTGTTTTTT
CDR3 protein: CASSHALGGELFF

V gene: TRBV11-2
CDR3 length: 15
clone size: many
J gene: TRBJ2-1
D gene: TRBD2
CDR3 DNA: TGTGCCAGCAGCTTAGAGCGGGGGGCAAACAATGAGCAGTTCTTC
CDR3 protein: CASSLERGANNEQFF

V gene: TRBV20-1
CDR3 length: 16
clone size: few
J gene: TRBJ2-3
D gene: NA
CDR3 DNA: TGCAGTGCTAGAGACAGACAACGGACTAGCACAGATACGCAGTATTTT
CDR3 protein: CSARDRQRTSTDTQYF

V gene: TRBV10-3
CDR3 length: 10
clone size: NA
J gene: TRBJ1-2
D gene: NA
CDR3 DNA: TGTGCCATCAGTGAGGGGGGCTACACCTTC
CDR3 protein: CAISEGGYTF

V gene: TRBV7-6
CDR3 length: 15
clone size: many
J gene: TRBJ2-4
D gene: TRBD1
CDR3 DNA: TGTGCCAGCAGCTCGGACAGGGGATCCAAAAACATTCAGTACTTC
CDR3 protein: CASSSDRGSKNIQYF

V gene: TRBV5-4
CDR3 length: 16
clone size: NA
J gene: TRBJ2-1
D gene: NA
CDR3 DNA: TGTGCCAGCAGCTTGGGGCCAGGGCTCCTATACAATGAGCAGTTCTTC
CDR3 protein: CASSLGPGLLYNEQFF

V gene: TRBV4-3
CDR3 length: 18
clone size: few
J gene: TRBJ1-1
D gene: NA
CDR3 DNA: TGCGCCAGCAGCCAAGATGAGTCCGGGGCCAGGGCGAACACTGAAGCTTTCTTT
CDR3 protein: CASSQDESGARANTEAFF

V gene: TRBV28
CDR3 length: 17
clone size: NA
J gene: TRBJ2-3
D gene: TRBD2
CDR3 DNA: TGTGCCAGCAGTACCTCCGGGACTAGCGGGGGGAGAGATACGCAGTATTTT
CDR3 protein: CASSTSGTSGGRDTQYF

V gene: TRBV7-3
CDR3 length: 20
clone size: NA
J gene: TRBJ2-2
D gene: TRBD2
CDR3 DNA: TGTGCCAGCAGTTCGACAGGACTAGCGGGGGTTCCGCCCTACACCGGGGAGCTGTTTTTT
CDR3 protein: CASSSTGLAGVPPYTGELFF

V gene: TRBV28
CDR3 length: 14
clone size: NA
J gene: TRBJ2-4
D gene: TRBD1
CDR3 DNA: TGTGCCAGCAGTTCTTATGCCAGACAGGGTATTCAGTACTTC
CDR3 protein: CASSSYARQGIQYF

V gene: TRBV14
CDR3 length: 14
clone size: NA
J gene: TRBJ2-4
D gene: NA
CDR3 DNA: TGTGCCAGCAGCCCGCGGGTTTCCAAAAACATTCAGTACTTC
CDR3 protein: CASSPRVSKNIQYF

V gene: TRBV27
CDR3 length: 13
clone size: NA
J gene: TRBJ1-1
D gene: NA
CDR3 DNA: TGTGCCAGCAGGATTTTAGCGCACACTGAAGCTTTCTTT
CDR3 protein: CASRILAHTEAFF

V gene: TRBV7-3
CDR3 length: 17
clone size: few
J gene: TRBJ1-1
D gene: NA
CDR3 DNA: TGTGCCAGCAGCTTAACCGATAGACAGTGGAGTAACACTGAAGCTTTCTTT
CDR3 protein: CASSLTDRQWSNTEAFF

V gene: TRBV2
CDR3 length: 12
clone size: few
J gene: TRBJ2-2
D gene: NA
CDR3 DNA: TGTGCCAGCATTAGAGGGCTCGGGGAGCTGTTTTTT
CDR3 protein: CASIRGLGELFF

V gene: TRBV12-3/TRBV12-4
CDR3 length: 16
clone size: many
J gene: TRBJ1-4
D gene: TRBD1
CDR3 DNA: TGTGCCAGCAGCCCCGGGACAGGGGGGACTAATGAAAAACTGTTTTTT
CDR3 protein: CASSPGTGGTNEKLFF

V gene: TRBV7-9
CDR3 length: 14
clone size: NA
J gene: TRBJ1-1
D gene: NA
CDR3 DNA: TGTGCCAGCAGATTGACCTCGGAGGTCACTGAAGCTTTCTTT
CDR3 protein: CASRLTSEVTEAFF

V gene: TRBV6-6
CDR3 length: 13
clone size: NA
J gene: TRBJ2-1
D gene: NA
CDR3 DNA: TGTGCCAGCAGCCCTATCAGGGGCAATGAGCAGTTCTTC
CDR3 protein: CASSPIRGNEQFF

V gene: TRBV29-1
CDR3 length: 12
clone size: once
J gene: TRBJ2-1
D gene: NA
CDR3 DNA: TGCAGCGTGGAAGGACAGTGGAATGAGCAGTTCTTC
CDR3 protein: CSVEGQWNEQFF

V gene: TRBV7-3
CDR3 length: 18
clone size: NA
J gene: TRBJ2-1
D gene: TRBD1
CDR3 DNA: TGTGCCAGCAGCCGAGATCCCCGCGGGACAGGCCTTTACAATGAGCAGTTCTTC
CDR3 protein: CASSRDPRGTGLYNEQFF

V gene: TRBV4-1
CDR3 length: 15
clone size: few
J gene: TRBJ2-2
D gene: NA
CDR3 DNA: TGCGCCAGCAGATCGGGGGATCGGGACACCGGGGAGCTGTTTTTT
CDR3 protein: CASRSGDRDTGELFF

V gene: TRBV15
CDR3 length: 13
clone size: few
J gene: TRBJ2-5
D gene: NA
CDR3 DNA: TGTGCCACCAGCAGAGTTTTGTTGGAGACCCAGTACTTC
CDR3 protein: CATSRVLLETQYF

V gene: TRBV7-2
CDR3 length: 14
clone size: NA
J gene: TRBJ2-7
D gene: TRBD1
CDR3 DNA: TGTGCCAGCAGCTTTCGACAGGGGGCGCGAGAGCAGTACTTC
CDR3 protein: CASSFRQGAREQYF

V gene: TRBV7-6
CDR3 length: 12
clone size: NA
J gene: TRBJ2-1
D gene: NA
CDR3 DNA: TGTGCCAGCAGCTTACCAGTTAATGAGCAGTTCTTC
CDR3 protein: CASSLPVNEQFF

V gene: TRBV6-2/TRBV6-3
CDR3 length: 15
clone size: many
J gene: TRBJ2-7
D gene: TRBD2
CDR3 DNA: TGTGCCAGCAGAGCAACTAGCGGGGGGGCCTACGAGCAGTACTTC
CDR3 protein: CASRATSGGAYEQYF

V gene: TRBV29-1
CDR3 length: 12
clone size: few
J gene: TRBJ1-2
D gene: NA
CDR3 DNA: TGCAGCGTTGCACCAGGGAACTATGGCTACACCTTC
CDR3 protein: CSVAPGNYGYTF

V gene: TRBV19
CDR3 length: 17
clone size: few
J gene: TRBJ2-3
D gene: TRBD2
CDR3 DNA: TGTGCCAGTAGTATAGAACTTCCGGGACTAGGGACAGATACGCAGTATTTT
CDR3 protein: CASSIELPGLGTDTQYF

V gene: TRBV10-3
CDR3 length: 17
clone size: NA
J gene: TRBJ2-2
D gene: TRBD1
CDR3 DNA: TGTGCCATCAGTGAGTCGGGGACAGGGGGGAGCACCGGGGAGCTGTTTTTT
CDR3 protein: CAISESGTGGSTGELFF

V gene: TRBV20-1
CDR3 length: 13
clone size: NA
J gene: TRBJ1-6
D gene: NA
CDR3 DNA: TGCAGTGCTCCGGGCAGGTCAGATTCACCCCTCCACTTT
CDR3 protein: CSAPGRSDSPLHF

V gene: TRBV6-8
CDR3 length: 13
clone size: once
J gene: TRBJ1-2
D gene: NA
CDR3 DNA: TGTGCCAGCAGTTACCCTGCGGGGCACGGCTACACCTTC
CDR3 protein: CASSYPAGHGYTF

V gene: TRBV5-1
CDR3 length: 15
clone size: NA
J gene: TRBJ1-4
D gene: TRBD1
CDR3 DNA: TGCGCCAGCAGCTTGCCGGGACAGGGTCGCGAAAAACTGTTTTTT
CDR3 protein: CASSLPGQGREKLFF

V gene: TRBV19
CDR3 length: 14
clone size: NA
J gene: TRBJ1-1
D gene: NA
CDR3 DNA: TGTGCCAGTAGTATGGACAATCTGGACGCTGAAGCTTTCTTT
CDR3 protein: CASSMDNLDAEAFF

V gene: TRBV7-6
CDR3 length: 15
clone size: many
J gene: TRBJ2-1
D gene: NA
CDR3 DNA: TGTGCCAGCAGCTTCTTTCCAGCGGAACGCTATGAGCAGTTCTTC
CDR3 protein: CASSFFPAERYEQFF

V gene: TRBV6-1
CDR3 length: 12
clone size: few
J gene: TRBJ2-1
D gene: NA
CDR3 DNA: TGTGCCAGCCGGGCCCGCTGGAATGAGCAGTTCTTC
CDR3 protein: CASRARWNEQFF

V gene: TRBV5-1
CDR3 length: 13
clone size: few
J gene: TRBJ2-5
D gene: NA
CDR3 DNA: TGCGCCAGCAGCTTGTTTCACGGGGAGACCCAGTACTTC
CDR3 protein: CASSLFHGETQYF

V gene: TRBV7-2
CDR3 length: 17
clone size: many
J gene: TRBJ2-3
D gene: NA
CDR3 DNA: TGTGCCAGCAGCTTAAGGGAGAAAGCACCTAGCACAGATACGCAGTATTTT
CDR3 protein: CASSLREKAPSTDTQYF

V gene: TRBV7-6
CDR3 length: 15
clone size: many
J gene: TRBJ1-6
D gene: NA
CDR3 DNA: TGTGCCAGCAGCTTAGGGTCGGGGGTGGATTCACCCCTCCACTTT
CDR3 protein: CASSLGSGVDSPLHF

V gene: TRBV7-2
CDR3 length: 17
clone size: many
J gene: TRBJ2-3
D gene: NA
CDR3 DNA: TGTGCCAGCAGCTTAACCTCTAGCGAGAACCCCACAGATACGCAGTATTTT
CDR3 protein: CASSLTSSENPTDTQYF

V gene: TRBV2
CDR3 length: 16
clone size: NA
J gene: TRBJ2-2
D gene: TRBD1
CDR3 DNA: TGTGCCAGCAGCCCCGGAGAGGGGGCAAACACCGGGGAACTGTTTTTT
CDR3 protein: CASSPGEGANTGELFF